This T cell receptor beta chain was identified in a study of blood T cell repertoires in COVID-19. Looking at the study overall: From the United States, Italy and Spain came samples of acute and convalescent COVID-19. Nucleic acid was either cDNA or gDNA, and it came from T cells, B-cell-depleted T cells, or PBMCs.

Original data processing: Reference gene primers were amplified, and this amplification served to estimate nucleated cell counts. Sequencing was performed with immunoSEQ multiplex PCR; in TCRdb, only in-frame clones are kept and a portion is missing. Clone size and V and J calls were adopted from that table, with D and trimming inferred from the DNA. This table has 130,000 to 150,000 clones, about 86% appearing once. Trimming removed 1 base from V and 4 bases from J, with 7 bases in between. Germline assignment: CDR1 SGHAT and CDR2 FQNNGV. The CDR3 is 13 amino acids. The receptor was isolated from a woman over 75 with acute or convalescent COVID-19. Material: peripheral blood. V and J are TRBV11-2 and TRBJ1-2, with D uncertain. Here the CDR3 reads CASSLGAFYGYTF. The CDR3 DNA sequence: TGTGCCAGCAGCTTAGGGGCTTTCTATGGCTACACCTTC.